This TCR beta chain derives from a study of OX40 agonist ivuxolimab in advanced cancers. Study context: The study gave patients intravenous ivuxolimab at 0.01 to 10 mg/kg every 2 weeks. Broader study findings: Averaged across samples, CD8+ T cells carried more expanded clones than CD4+ did. No antigen was identified for the clonally expanded peripheral T cells. CD4+ and CD8+ blood T cells expanded clonally by week 6 at 0.1 to 3.0 mg/kg.

CDR1 and CDR2 (germline): SEHNR, FQNEAQ (reference sequence). The CDR3 extends over 13 amino acids. V was shortened by 1 base and J by 4 bases, with 5 bases between the two germline ends. In the case of this clone: Its antigen is not identified.

Assay used: immunoSEQ multiplex PCR; TCRdb lists only in-frame clones, some missing. There are around 70,000 clones in the sample; approximately 90% occur only once, and 5% to 7% lies in the top ten. This TCR was recovered from an adult with an advanced solid tumor such as melanoma, head and neck, liver or kidney cancer. The chain is built from TRBV7-9 and TRBJ2-1; unclear D gene. This sample comprised CD4+ or CD8+ T cells sorted from blood, obtained in a trial of the OX40 agonist ivuxolimab. CDR3 in DNA: TGTGCCAGCAGCTTAGTAGGTTACAATGAGCAGTTCTTC. Its protein product is CASSLVGYNEQFF.